These T cell receptor beta chains were read from a single sample in a study of T cell responses to AZD1222 COVID-19 vaccine. The data were produced by immunoSEQ multiplex PCR, yet TCRdb's version contains in-frame clones alone and is incomplete. The sample carries some 150,000 clones, approximately 88% recorded once. The sample was peripheral blood, taken on day 0 of AZD1222 vaccination. The receptors stem from an adult in good health. The CDR3 runs from the conserved cysteine through the conserved F or W. A D gene is named only where the DNA matches it firmly. Size is omitted from some rows. Given values are once, few, many or a class for expanded clones.

.	TRBV23-1	TRBJ1-1	.	CASSPYGTEAFF	TGCGCCAGCAGCCCCTACGGGACTGAAGCTTTCTTT
.	TRBV28	TRBJ2-7	.	CASSHRGPTYEQYF	TGTGCCAGCAGTCACCGAGGCCCTACCTACGAGCAGTACTTC
.	TRBV10-3	TRBJ1-1	.	CAISDSDRNTEAFF	TGTGCCATCAGTGATTCGGACAGGAACACTGAAGCTTTCTTT
.	TRBV4-3	TRBJ2-1	.	CASSQAWEATYNEQFF	TGCGCCAGCAGCCAAGCTTGGGAGGCTACCTACAATGAGCAGTTCTTC
.	TRBV7-9	TRBJ1-6	once	CASRGRQDNSPLHF	TGTGCCAGCAGGGGACGACAGGATAATTCACCCCTCCACTTT
.	TRBV2	TRBJ1-1	.	CASRLLRENTEAFF	TGTGCCAGCAGGCTGCTCAGGGAGAACACTGAAGCTTTCTTT
TRBD1	TRBV4-1	TRBJ1-6	.	CASSRDRGNSPLHF	TGCGCCAGCAGCCGGGACAGGGGCAATTCACCCCTCCACTTT
TRBD2	TRBV7-7	TRBJ2-1	.	CASSLYVAGVQEQFF	TGTGCCAGCAGCTTATACGTAGCGGGAGTCCAGGAGCAGTTCTTC
.	TRBV4-2	TRBJ1-2	.	CASSQVAGDGYTF	TGTGCCAGCAGCCAAGTCGCAGGAGATGGCTACACCTTC
.	TRBV19	TRBJ1-5	.	CASSIGAPSRQPQHF	TGTGCCAGTAGTATAGGGGCACCCTCAAGGCAGCCCCAGCATTTT
TRBD1	TRBV4-2	TRBJ2-7	.	CASSQGDRAEQYF	TGTGCCAGCAGCCAGGGGGACAGGGCCGAGCAGTACTTC
.	TRBV10-3	TRBJ2-2	.	CAISETPANTGELFF	TGTGCCATCAGTGAAACACCTGCGAACACCGGGGAGCTGTTTTTT
TRBD1	TRBV7-9	TRBJ2-3	.	CASTKDRGTDTQYF	TGTGCCAGCACCAAGGACAGGGGGACAGATACGCAGTATTTT
.	TRBV18	TRBJ2-1	.	CASSPGQRGIGQFF	TGTGCCAGCTCACCGGGGCAGAGGGGGATCGGGCAGTTCTTC
.	TRBV12-1	TRBJ2-5	.	CASSPRLTQETQYF	TGTGCCAGCAGCCCCCGACTTACCCAAGAGACCCAGTACTTC
.	TRBV5-1	TRBJ2-6	.	CASSTGSGANVLTF	TGCGCCAGCAGCACGGGCTCCGGGGCCAACGTCCTGACTTTC
.	TRBV30	TRBJ1-4	.	CALSAGANEKLFF	TGTGCCCTATCCGCCGGGGCTAATGAAAAACTGTTTTTT
.	TRBV4-2	TRBJ1-1	.	CASSQGSRGNTEAFF	TGTGCCAGCAGCCAGGGCTCCAGGGGGAACACTGAAGCTTTCTTT
.	TRBV9	TRBJ1-1	.	CASSASDGNTEAFF	TGTGCCAGCAGCGCCTCGGACGGGAACACTGAAGCTTTCTTT
.	TRBV30	TRBJ1-2	.	CAHTVRGDGYGYTF	TGTGCACACACAGTACGGGGGGACGGCTATGGCTACACCTTC
TRBD1	TRBV27	TRBJ1-2	few	CASSVTGGHGGYTF	TGTGCCAGCAGCGTGACAGGGGGCCATGGCGGCTACACCTTC
.	TRBV4-3	TRBJ1-4	.	CASSPLRGGGANEKLFF	TGCGCCAGCAGCCCTTTAAGAGGAGGAGGAGCTAATGAAAAACTGTTTTTT
.	TRBV6-2/TRBV6-3	TRBJ1-1	.	CASSREVTEAFF	TGTGCCAGCAGCAGGGAGGTTACTGAAGCTTTCTTT
.	TRBV3-1/TRBV3-2	TRBJ2-7	.	CASSQGGGIWGEQYF	TGTGCCAGCAGCCAAGGTGGCGGGATTTGGGGCGAGCAGTACTTC
.	TRBV6-1	TRBJ1-2	.	CASSVDLGQPPSNYGYTF	TGTGCCAGCAGTGTTGATCTAGGACAGCCACCCTCTAACTATGGCTACACCTTC
TRBD2	TRBV5-3	TRBJ2-7	once	CARSLGGSGSYEQYF	TGTGCCAGAAGCTTGGGGGGTAGCGGGAGCTACGAGCAGTACTTC
TRBD2	TRBV2	TRBJ2-1	.	CASSESRTSGRRVQFF	TGTGCCAGCAGCGAAAGTCGGACTAGCGGGAGAAGGGTGCAGTTCTTC
TRBD1	TRBV7-2	TRBJ2-1	.	CASSSYQGDEQFF	TGTGCCAGCAGCTCGTATCAGGGGGATGAGCAGTTCTTC
TRBD2	TRBV19	TRBJ2-1	.	CASSMGSGGFRNEQFF	TGTGCCAGTAGTATGGGTAGCGGGGGGTTTCGGAATGAGCAGTTCTTC
.	TRBV25-1	TRBJ1-2	.	CASSEGRPNGGYTF	TGTGCCAGCAGTGAAGGCAGGCCCAACGGAGGCTACACCTTC
TRBD2	TRBV7-6	TRBJ2-3	.	CASSLGAGGSPDTQYF	TGTGCCAGCAGCTTAGGAGCGGGAGGGTCCCCAGATACGCAGTATTTT
.	TRBV4-3	TRBJ1-2	.	CASSQERGIYGYTF	TGCGCCAGCAGCCAAGAAAGGGGCATCTATGGCTACACCTTC
.	TRBV10-3	TRBJ1-3	.	CAISESGKNSGNTIYF	TGTGCCATCAGTGAGTCAGGCAAAAACTCTGGAAACACCATATATTTT
.	TRBV4-3	TRBJ1-5	.	CASSPGLQYSNQPQHF	TGCGCCAGCAGCCCAGGCCTGCAATATAGCAATCAGCCCCAGCATTTT
TRBD1	TRBV27	TRBJ1-6	.	CASRGRGQVFSPLHF	TGTGCCAGCAGGGGCAGGGGACAGGTGTTTTCACCCCTCCACTTT
TRBD2	TRBV28	TRBJ2-7	.	CASSLVESGIYEQYF	TGTGCCAGCAGTTTAGTCGAGAGCGGGATCTACGAGCAGTACTTC
TRBD2	TRBV7-2	TRBJ2-2	.	CASSRIQGGTGELFF	TGTGCCAGCAGCCGCATCCAGGGAGGGACCGGGGAGCTGTTTTTT